These T cell receptor beta chains were read from a single sample in a study of blood T cell repertoires in COVID-19. Sequenced by immunoSEQ multiplex PCR; TCRdb stores in-frame clones only, minus some. In the table there are 70,000 to 90,000 clones, around 79% of which are singletons. Sequences were obtained from peripheral blood. The receptors stem from a human donor in a cohort sampled during active COVID-19. Both conserved end residues are part of each CDR3. A D gene is named only where the DNA matches it firmly. Clone size is stated in some rows and not others, as once, few, many or a class when expanded.

15 TRBD1 TRBJ2-7 NA TRBV12-5 CASAFGTGNSYEQYF TGTGCTAGTGCCTTCGGGACAGGGAATTCCTACGAGCAGTACTTC
13 TRBD2 TRBJ2-7 few TRBV6-5 CASSGLAVGGQYF TGTGCCAGCAGCGGACTAGCGGTTGGCGGGCAGTACTTC
15 NA TRBJ1-4 NA TRBV18 CASSPPSQFNEKLFF TGTGCCAGCTCACCACCGTCACAGTTTAATGAAAAACTGTTTTTT
14 TRBD2 TRBJ2-3 NA TRBV18 CASSPSGRGDTQYF TGTGCCAGCTCACCAAGCGGGAGGGGTGATACGCAGTATTTT
17 TRBD1 TRBJ1-5 NA TRBV7-9 CASSLGVGQDSNQPQHF TGTGCCAGCAGCTTAGGGGTGGGACAGGATAGCAATCAGCCCCAGCATTTT
15 TRBD1 TRBJ2-5 NA TRBV24-1 CATSDHRGSGETQYF TGTGCCACCAGTGACCACAGGGGGTCGGGAGAGACCCAGTACTTC
15 TRBD2 TRBJ2-7 NA TRBV7-9 CASSLAGTRSYEQYF TGTGCCAGCAGCTTAGCCGGGACTAGGTCCTACGAGCAGTACTTC
14 NA TRBJ2-7 NA TRBV20-1 CSASDSFRLDEQYF TGCAGTGCTAGTGATAGCTTTCGGTTGGACGAGCAGTACTTC
15 NA TRBJ2-2 NA TRBV4-3 CASSQGFRNTGELFF TGCGCCAGCAGCCAAGGGTTTAGGAACACCGGGGAGCTGTTTTTT
14 NA TRBJ2-7 few TRBV7-9 CASSLAGESYEQYF TGTGCCAGCAGCTTAGCGGGAGAAAGCTACGAGCAGTACTTC
16 NA TRBJ2-3 NA TRBV7-8 CASSFYRALNTDTQYF TGTGCCAGCAGCTTTTACAGGGCCCTCAACACAGATACGCAGTATTTT
14 NA TRBJ1-2 NA TRBV2 CASSEWGLNYGYTF TGTGCCAGCAGTGAATGGGGCCTGAACTATGGCTACACCTTC
14 TRBD2 TRBJ2-7 NA TRBV6-4 CASYRGTSVYEQYF TGTGCCAGCTATCGAGGGACTAGCGTTTACGAGCAGTACTTC
15 TRBD1 TRBJ1-1 NA TRBV13 CASSRMWQGGTEAFF TGTGCCAGCAGCCGGATGTGGCAGGGGGGCACTGAAGCTTTCTTT